This TCR beta chain was captured in a study of shared clonotypes between healthy human individuals (TCRdb year 2020). Describing the broader study: Two women and a few men aged 18 to 49 years were included in the cohort. For each donor, three plates each were used for CD4 naive and CD4 memory, two plates were used for CD8 naive, and one plate was used for CD8 memory. To estimate repertoire size and how much clonotypes are shared between individuals, the study performed deep sequencing of blood TCR repertoires from roughly five healthy adults. Libraries were prepared and TCR repertoires were sequenced by different laboratories using diverse techniques, in order to increase sequencing depth and limit assay-specific biases. Leukapheresis yielded between about 0.94 and 8.9 billion PBMCs per donor. Study-level results and caveats: Higher generation probabilities were observed for clonotypes shared by all four sorted-subset donors than for non-shared clonotypes. Sampling was restricted to blood, and TCR repertoires in tissues likely differ from the TCR repertoires found in blood. The genetic and exposure-history diversity represented was limited by the small number of donors. Larger estimated clonotype richness was generally found for naive subsets than for memory subsets. Even with the large sequencing depth, rarefaction of the sorted-subset datasets indicated that sequencing was incomplete. Pairwise subsampling led to the expectation that sequencing depth would affect the degree of clonotype sharing among donors. Across four donors, about 5.2% of naive CD4, approximately 3.6% of naive CD8, 2.3% of memory CD4, and approximately 0.4% of memory CD8 clonotypes were shared.

Using the deep immunoSEQ assay, TCR CDR3 regions were amplified from genomic DNA by multiplex PCR. For each cell subset, the extracted genomic DNA was distributed evenly across all wells of several immunoSEQ 96-well plates, and each plate served as one replicate. For sorted subsets, each replicate PCR was loaded with around 200 ng genomic DNA, equivalent to 25,000 to 30,000 T cell genomes. The purified libraries were quantified using a Qubit 3.0 fluorometer, sized with a Bioanalyzer 2100, and then quantified again using the KAPA Library Quantification kit. A separate single-read 150-cycle Illumina NextSeq 550 flow cell was used to sequence each immunoSEQ 96-well plate. The paper's processing steps were these. Because the immunoSEQ output held only junctional sequences and lacked quality scores, the filtering could not match the filtering applied to full-length reads. To assign V/J genes and CDR3, sequences were annotated against IMGT germline references using PyIR, a Python wrapper for IgBLAST v1.9. Reads were filtered out if the reads had weak V/J assignments (E-value above 1e-6), no CDR3, stop codons, out-of-frame junctions, or ambiguous translated residues. A V3J clonotype was defined by an identical inferred V gene, J gene, and CDR3 amino acid sequence. Percentage overlap between repertoires was calculated by dividing the number of shared unique clonotypes by the size of the smaller repertoire. RTK rarefaction, the Chao1 estimator, and Recon v2.1 estimates of unobserved clonotypes were used to assess repertoire richness. OLGA was used to compute generation probabilities for all TCRbeta clonotypes that the gDNA method yielded from a handful of donors. TCRdb limited this immuneACCESS table to in-frame rearrangements with V and J called. A share of clones is missing; checked studies link under half to unresolved V genes, and the rest is unexplained. V and J calls and clone size are those listed in that table; D and trimming were worked out from the DNA. Present in this sample are 2 million to 2.5 million clones, over 85% of which were seen just once. More than 0.95% of the sample belongs to the ten largest clones.

V drops 1 base and J drops 2 bases, leaving 12 bases in between. Looking up the germline V gene (reference sequence) yields CDR1 LNHDA and CDR2 SQIVND. The CDR3 runs 15 residues from the cysteine to the phenylalanine. The CDR3 DNA has 45 bases and is translated from base 1. As concerns this clone: The antigen it binds to is not known. No clone much larger than this one lies a single base away; base qualities are absent.

For the CD8 naive samples, CD45RO-negative cells were positively selected for CCR7, yielding a CD45RA+CCR7+ population from which TemRA cells were excluded. Donors were healthy HIV-negative adults with no recently reported acute infections or vaccinations. Every donor was a Caucasian adult residing in Nashville, Tennessee, USA. After blood collection by leukapheresis, PBMCs were isolated using Ficoll-Histopaque density gradient centrifugation and then cryopreserved in the vapor phase of liquid nitrogen. Analytical flow cytometry was used to check the purity and quantity of each magnetically sorted T cell population. Genomic DNA was isolated from each sorted fraction and quantified by UV absorbance on a Nanodrop 2000c.

Sequenced input: naive CD8+ T cells sorted from blood. The sample's cell subset or site label is to be understood as: CD45RA+CCR7+. This receptor chain uses TRBV19 and TRBJ2-7, with no confident D gene call. The clonotype was recovered from a man aged 18 to 30 in good health. The sequenced DNA: TGTGCCAGTAGTATAGGCCCCTCTTTAACCTACGAGCAGTACTTC. This codes for CASSIGPSLTYEQYF.